This entry features one TCR beta chain sequence. Antigen specificity is unknown. This sample was taken from a study of cytomegalovirus exposure and HLA in healthy donors. As for the study in general: Findings of an earlier analysis included 110 million or so unique TCR beta sequences from roughly 200 million T cells. The study, taken as a whole, reports: Previous analysis showed most TCR beta V segments were productive about 90% or about 30% of the time.

V was clipped by 6 bases and J by 0 bases; unmatched bases: 4. This CDR3 contains 14 residues. Germline loops: CDR1 MDHEN, CDR2 SYDVKM. The PCR employed 60 Vbeta primers together with 13 Jbeta primers. TCRdb keeps only in-frame clones here, not all; method: immunoSEQ multiplex PCR. The sample has 90,000 to 130,000 clones, roughly 83% seen once; the top ten hold under 3%. The V gene is TRBV28, the J gene TRBJ2-7; 8 bases match TRBD1. This clonotype was obtained from a woman aged 18-30 years in good health and CMV-seropositive. The sequenced sample was PBMCs. CDR3 loop: CASRTTGGSYEQYF. In nucleotides, the CDR3 is TGTGCCAGCAGGACAACAGGGGGCTCCTACGAGCAGTACTTC. Full variable domain (remainder filled in from reference TRBV28 and TRBJ2-7): DVKVTQSSRYLVKRTGEKVFLECVQDMDHENMFWYRQDPGLGLRLIYFSYDVKMKEKGDIPEGYSVSREKKERFSLILESASTNQTSMYLCASRTTGGSYEQYFGPGTRLTVT.